This TCR beta chain originates from a study of blood T cell repertoires in COVID-19. The overall study: Italy, Spain and the United States were the sources of the convalescent and acute COVID-19 samples.

This clone was observed a single time. Germline assignment: CDR1 SGHDT and CDR2 YYEEEE. With 3 bases removed from V and 6 bases from J, the gap between germline ends came to 7 bases. The CDR3 totals 12 residues. Per the original methods: Amplified reference gene primers provided the basis for estimating nucleated cell counts. This table comes from immunoSEQ multiplex PCR, and its TCRdb copy is limited to in-frame clones, with some not included. For V, J and clone size, that table is used; D and trimming come from the DNA. The sample contains 200,000 to 250,000 clones, 86% of which appear only once. This clonotype originated in a woman aged 45-60 years with acute or convalescent COVID-19. Material: peripheral blood. The rearrangement links TRBV5-6 to TRBJ2-1; no clear D. The CDR3 reads CASSYTSNEQFF. DNA of the CDR3: TGTGCCAGCAGCTATACTTCCAATGAGCAGTTCTTC.